Each of the 4 T cell receptor beta chains below was sequenced from the same sample in a study of T cells in Graves' hyperthyroidism and ophthalmopathy. TCR beta CDR3 sequences were amplified from RNA transcripts. First-round RT-PCR with HTBI primers amplified the TCR CDR3 region. MiXCR, run by TCRdb on the multiplex PCR reads, gives a single entry per CDR3 protein. The data contain fewer than 400,000 distinct CDR3 sequences, 16% of them singletons. Sequenced input: blood. Every receptor here comes from a man aged 25 to 40 with Graves' hyperthyroidism.

The CDR3 region is CSVTPQGDEQYF. The CDR3 bases are TGCAGCGTTACACCACAGGGGGACGAGCAGTACTTC. The genes are TRBV29-1 and TRBJ2-7, with 8 bases fitting TRBD1. The length of the CDR3 is 12 residues. V was clipped by 5 bases and J by 5 bases; unmatched bases: 5. Germline V gives CDR1 SQVTM, CDR2 ANQGSEA.

In this sample, this clonotype turned up a few times. The V call is TRBV5-4, the J call TRBJ2-3, with unresolved D. CDR3 length equals 14 residues. Germline assignment: CDR1 SGHNT and CDR2 YYREEE (reference sequence). The V and J ends lost 4 bases and 6 bases respectively, with 15 bases between them. The CDR3 region has the DNA TGTGCCAGCAGCCCGGACCCCACTACGGATACGCAGTATTTT. Protein: CASSPDPTTDTQYF.

This sequence joins TRBV14 and TRBJ2-1; tentatively, D is TRBD1 (5 bases). Germline CDR1 reads SGHDN; CDR2 reads FVKESK. Trimming stripped 5 bases from V and 0 bases from J, with 17 bases between. The CDR3 consists of 17 residues. The CDR3 loop reads CASSERGWTNSYNEQFF. The CDR3 DNA reads as TGTGCCAGCAGCGAAAGGGGATGGACAAACTCCTACAATGAGCAGTTCTTC.

This clonotype was observed at least ten times. This chain uses TRBV11-2 with TRBJ2-1, with TRBD2 as a possible D gene (5 bases). Trimming removed 1 base from V and 0 bases from J, with 7 bases in between. The CDR3 contains 15 residues. The germline V gene has CDR1 SGHAT and CDR2 FQNNGV. The DNA for the CDR3 is TGTGCCAGCAGCTTAGGGGAGTACTCCTACAATGAGCAGTTCTTC. This encodes CASSLGEYSYNEQFF.